This entry is about one T cell receptor beta chain. There are 13 residues in the CDR3. Trimming cost V 4 bases and J 6 bases, with 13 bases left between them. The germline V gene encodes CDR1 SGHRS and CDR2 YFSETQ. This record belongs to a study of blood T cell repertoires in COVID-19. The method was immunoSEQ multiplex PCR; TCRdb's version includes in-frame clones alone and lacks a portion of them. Found here are about 320,000 clones, roughly 90% of them singletons; the top ten hold around 3.9%. The V and J genes are TRBV5-1 and TRBJ1-2; D perhaps matches TRBD1 (5 bases). This receptor was obtained from a woman in her thirties who had been exposed to COVID-19. The source material was PBMCs or T cells enriched from blood (not recorded which). CDR3 bases: TGCGCCAGCAGCGAGCCGGGGGGAGATGGCTACACCTTC. It translates to CASSEPGGDGYTF.